The next 26 T cell receptor beta chains were all read from a single sample in a study of cytotoxic CD8 clonotypes in ibrutinib-treated CLL. Data came from immunoSEQ multiplex PCR; TCRdb stores just in-frame clones and leaves some out. The table lists tens of thousands of clones, around 68% of them singletons. The starting material was PBMCs, obtained after 12 months of ibrutinib treatment. Source of these receptors: a human donor with chronic lymphocytic leukemia.

The chain joins TRBV6-1 to TRBJ1-2; D may be TRBD1 (5 bases). The length of the CDR3 is 15 residues. Germline lookup yields CDR1 MNHNS and CDR2 SASEGT. V was clipped by 5 bases and J by 4 bases, with 17 bases between them. The CDR3 region is CASSIQEIGVYGYTF. In nucleotides, the CDR3 is TGTGCCAGCAGTATCCAGGAAATAGGGGTCTATGGCTACACCTTC.

This clone was found a few times. The V and J genes are TRBV6-1 and TRBJ1-4; 7 bases align to TRBD1. Germline CDR1 reads MNHNS; CDR2 reads SASEGT. The CDR3 length is 15 residues. The V segment lost 4 bases and the J segment 3 bases; nucleotides outside the gene matches: 5. The CDR3 nucleotides are TGTGCCAGCAGTGTTCGACAGGGACCTAATGAAAAACTGTTTTTT. Amino acid sequence: CASSVRQGPNEKLFF.

The chain joins TRBV5-1 to TRBJ2-5; no clear D. The V end was cut by 5 bases, the J end by 5 bases, with 16 bases between. CDR3 size: 14 residues. The germline V gene has CDR1 SGHRS and CDR2 YFSETQ. The CDR3 DNA follows: TGCGCCAGCAGGGAAGGCCTGGCCGTGGAGACCCAGTACTTC. Translated, it gives CASREGLAVETQYF. Full variable domain (outside the CDR3, taken from reference TRBV5-1 and TRBJ2-5): KAGVTQTPRYLIKTRGQQVTLSCSPISGHRSVSWYQQTPGQGLQFLFEYFSETQRNKGNFPGRFSGRQFSNSRSEMNVSTLELGDSALYLCASREGLAVETQYFGPGTRLLVL.

This chain links TRBV7-6 with TRBJ2-2; D is uncertain. Per germline, CDR1 SGHVS and CDR2 FNYEAQ. V was pared by 5 bases and J by 5 bases, with 15 bases between. The CDR3 extends over 15 amino acids. As DNA, the CDR3 is TGTGCCAGCAGCACGGATCCCAGTATTACCGGGGAGCTGTTTTTT. Translated: CASSTDPSITGELFF.

The chain has TRBV5-1 and TRBJ2-5; a possible D gene is TRBD1 (5 bases). This CDR3 has 13 residues. Trimming took off 1 base at V and 5 bases at J, with 9 bases between the two ends. CDR1 SGHRS and CDR2 YFSETQ come from the germline V gene. CDR3: CASSLTRDETQYF. Written as DNA, the CDR3 is TGCGCCAGCAGCTTGACCAGGGATGAGACCCAGTACTTC.

V gene TRBV6-1 combines with J gene TRBJ2-2; 14 nucleotides agree with TRBD2. This CDR3 is 15 amino acids long. V gave up 6 bases and J gave up 3 bases; unmatched junction bases: 0. The V gene's germline CDR1 is MNHNS and CDR2 SASEGT. The CDR3 DNA reads TGTGCCAGCAGGGGACTAGCGGGGGACACCGGGGAGCTGTTTTTT. As protein: CASRGLAGDTGELFF.

The rearrangement joins TRBV7-8 to TRBJ1-2; D is perhaps TRBD1 (6 bases). The CDR3 covers 18 residues. Germline assignment: CDR1 SGHVS and CDR2 FQNEAQ. The germline V and J ends were trimmed by 4 bases and 5 bases, with 26 bases remaining between them. The DNA of the CDR3 is TGTGCCAGCAGCTCCCCGACAGCGTCCTCAGGGGAGGTATATGGCTACACCTTC. Translating it yields CASSSPTASSGEVYGYTF.

DNA of the CDR3: TGCGCCAGCAGCTTGGCAGGGACAGGGAGCTACGAGCAGTACTTC. Amino acids: CASSLAGTGSYEQYF. The chain links TRBV5-1 to TRBJ2-7, with 9 positions matching TRBD1. CDR1 and CDR2 (germline): SGHRS, YFSETQ. Unmatched junction bases numbered 4, after V lost 0 bases and J lost 3 bases. The CDR3 consists of 15 residues.

A few counts support this clone. The chain joins TRBV7-9 to TRBJ1-2; D perhaps matches TRBD1 (5 bases). The germline gives CDR1 SEHNR, CDR2 FQNEAQ (reference sequence). The CDR3 is made up of 12 amino acids. Trimming took off 5 bases at V and 8 bases at J, with 12 bases between the two ends. The CDR3 nucleotides read TGTGCCAGCAGCCCTGGGACGCCCGGCTACACCTTC. Translation gives CASSPGTPGYTF.

This clone was found a few times. The chain is built from TRBV30 and TRBJ1-2; the match to TRBD1 covers 9 bases. CDR1 is GTSNPN, CDR2 SVGIG, per germline (reference sequence). V trimming: 4 bases; J trimming: 5 bases; junction bases outside the gene matches: 8. CDR3 size: 14 residues. The CDR3 protein is CAWTAGTGRYGYTF. The CDR3 DNA sequence: TGTGCCTGGACCGCCGGGACAGGGAGATATGGCTACACCTTC. Filled out from reference TRBV30 and TRBJ1-2, the complete variable domain reads SQTIHQWPATLVQPVGSPLSLECTVEGTSNPNLYWYRQAAGRGLQLLFYSVGIGQISSEVPQNLSASRPQDRQFILSSKKLLLSDSGFYLCAWTAGTGRYGYTFGSGTRLTVV.

V and J are TRBV9 and TRBJ1-6, with D unresolved. V shed 2 bases and J shed 10 bases, with 16 bases lying between them. Germline loops: CDR1 SGDLS, CDR2 YYNGEE. The CDR3 has 15 residues. The CDR3 DNA reads as TGTGCCAGCAGCGTCCGCGATCTCGAAACATCACCCCTCCACTTT. Translating it yields CASSVRDLETSPLHF.

This chain joins TRBV27 and TRBJ2-5; 9 bases line up with TRBD2. The CDR3 is 14 residues long. V shed 1 base and J 5 bases; nucleotides not matched to a gene: 2. Germline-derived CDR1 and CDR2 are MNHEY and SMNVEV (reference sequence). CDR3 residues: CASSLFTSGETQYF. Here the CDR3 DNA reads TGTGCCAGCAGTTTATTTACTAGCGGGGAGACCCAGTACTTC.

The genes are TRBV5-1 and TRBJ1-2; TRBD1 is a possible D gene (6 bases). V was pared by 5 bases and J by 4 bases, with 15 bases between. The CDR3 extends over 14 amino acids. Per germline, CDR1 SGHRS and CDR2 YFSETQ. The chain's CDR3 is CASRVEGGVYGYTF. The DNA of the CDR3 is TGCGCCAGCAGAGTAGAAGGGGGAGTCTATGGCTACACCTTC.

CDR3 sequence (DNA): TGTGCCAGCAGAGAACAGGGGACCCAAGGGTATGGCTACACCTTC. It codes for CASREQGTQGYGYTF. V and J are TRBV2 and TRBJ1-2; 7 bases match TRBD1. Germline CDR1 SNHLY, CDR2 FYNNEI. The CDR3 extends over 15 amino acids. The ends lost 6 bases at V and 5 bases at J; junction bases unmatched: 12.

The chain has TRBV6-5 and TRBJ1-1, with D unresolved. Germline values: CDR1 MNHEY, CDR2 SVGAGI. The CDR3 is 14 amino acids. Trimming cost V 2 bases and J 1 base, with 8 bases left between them. The chain's CDR3 is CASSYRGGNTEAFF. The CDR3 bases are TGTGCCAGCAGTTACAGAGGCGGGAACACTGAAGCTTTCTTT.

This clone was recorded once. The chain has TRBV7-3 and TRBJ1-2; 8 positions match TRBD1. The CDR3 has 14 residues. V trimming: 5 bases; J trimming: 8 bases; junction bases outside the gene matches: 10. The germline V gene encodes CDR1 SGHTA and CDR2 FQGTGA. The CDR3 coding sequence is TGTGCCAGCAGCCCAGGGGGCAAGGGGAGCGGCTACACCTTC. Residues: CASSPGGKGSGYTF. The full variable domain, rest sourced from reference TRBV7-3 and TRBJ1-2, is GAGVSQTPSNKVTEKGKYVELRCDPISGHTALYWYRQSLGQGPEFLIYFQGTGAADDSGLPNDRFFAVRPEGSVSTLKIQRTERGDSAVYLCASSPGGKGSGYTFGSGTRLTVV.

The chain links TRBV27 to TRBJ1-1; D is ambiguous. The CDR3 sequence is 13 residues long. The germline V gene encodes CDR1 MNHEY and CDR2 SMNVEV (reference sequence). Trimming stripped 0 bases from V and 7 bases from J, with 9 bases between. As DNA, the CDR3 is TGTGCCAGCAGTTTATCATCCGCGGTTGAAGCTTTCTTT. This encodes CASSLSSAVEAFF.

The rearrangement links TRBV7-3 to TRBJ1-1; no firm D call. This CDR3 is 13 amino acids long. With 5 bases removed from V and 2 bases from J, the gap between germline ends came to 9 bases. Germline V gene data show CDR1 as SGHTA and CDR2 as FQGTGA. The CDR3 bases are TGTGCCAGCAGCCCGACACCTAACACTGAAGCTTTCTTT. The encoded protein is CASSPTPNTEAFF.

A few counts support this clone. The rearrangement uses TRBV5-1 and TRBJ1-5; 9 bases align to TRBD1. V lost 4 bases, J lost 4 bases, and 6 bases stayed unmatched. CDR1 and CDR2 (germline): SGHRS, YFSETQ. This CDR3 region has 15 residues. The DNA for the CDR3 is TGCGCCAGCAGCCGGAGTGGGACAGGGAATCAGCCCCAGCATTTT. This sequence encodes CASSRSGTGNQPQHF.

The J gene is TRBJ2-2, the V gene TRBV9; D is tentatively TRBD1 or TRBD2 (6 bases each). CDR3 size: 16 residues. Trimming left V 3 bases short and J 1 base short, with 13 bases between. Per the germline V gene, CDR1 is SGDLS and CDR2 is YYNGEE. This chain's CDR3 is CASSARGDLNTGELFF. The CDR3 region has the DNA TGTGCCAGCAGCGCAAGGGGGGACTTGAACACCGGGGAGCTGTTTTTT.

This clone occurred a few times. V gene TRBV6-5 combines with J gene TRBJ1-2, with D perhaps matching TRBD1 (6 bases). The CDR3 totals 15 residues. CDR1 MNHEY and CDR2 SVGAGI come from the germline V gene. Deletions cut 6 bases from V and 4 bases from J, with 18 bases between. The CDR3 is CASRTNTGRGYGYTF. In nucleotides, the CDR3 is TGTGCCAGCAGAACAAACACAGGGAGAGGCTATGGCTACACCTTC.

This chain connects TRBV7-6 to TRBJ2-7, with 7 bases aligning to TRBD1. Germline lookup yields CDR1 SGHVS and CDR2 FNYEAQ. Trimming took 5 bases from V and 12 from J; bases not matched to a gene: 7. The CDR3 consists of 11 residues. The CDR3 protein is CASSPGQALYF. In DNA, the CDR3 is TGTGCCAGCAGCCCAGGACAGGCCCTGTACTTC.

The chain has TRBV28 and TRBJ2-3; D is possibly TRBD1 (8 bases). The germline V and J ends were trimmed by 3 bases and 3 bases, with 19 bases remaining between them. CDR3 length: 17 amino acids. Germline assignment: CDR1 MDHEN and CDR2 SYDVKM. CDR3 nucleotide sequence: TGTGCCAGCAGTTTGGCAGGGGGCAAGGGAGGGACAGATACGCAGTATTTT. It specifies CASSLAGGKGGTDTQYF.

V is TRBV7-9 and J is TRBJ1-5; maybe TRBD1 (5 bases). Germline V gives CDR1 SEHNR, CDR2 FQNEAQ (reference sequence). The CDR3 runs 14 residues. The V gene lost 4 bases and the J gene lost 5 bases, with 12 bases spanning the gap. CDR3 amino acids: CASSSPGSDQPQHF. CDR3 sequence (DNA): TGTGCCAGCAGCTCTCCAGGGTCGGATCAGCCCCAGCATTTT.

The chain has TRBV2 and TRBJ2-7, with TRBD1 as a possible D gene (6 bases). The V gene's germline CDR1 is SNHLY and CDR2 FYNNEI. This CDR3 comprises 16 residues. V was pared by 1 base and J by 0 bases, with 13 bases between. CDR3 sequence: CASSEGYDRSSYEQYF. The CDR3 region has the DNA TGTGCCAGCAGTGAAGGTTACGACAGGAGCTCCTACGAGCAGTACTTC.

This rearrangement joins TRBV6-5 to TRBJ2-2; D is unresolved. Germline V gene sequence: CDR1 MNHEY, CDR2 SVGAGI. V was trimmed by 6 bases and J by 4 bases, leaving 12 bases between them. The CDR3 has 14 amino acids. CDR3 sequence reads: CASRAGSSTGELFF. CDR3 DNA: TGTGCCAGCAGGGCCGGTTCCTCCACCGGGGAGCTGTTTTTT.